Included here is one TCR beta chain sequence, with context. Its matching antigen is unknown. This sample is part of a study of identical twins. Findings of the study overall: Out-of-frame alpha sequences shared between twins exhibited an excess of low generation probability. Beta out-of-frame sequences showed weaker excess twin sharing.

The CDR3 contains 15 residues. Looked up from germline, CDR1 is LNHDA and CDR2 is SQIVND (reference sequence). V trimming: 1 base; J trimming: 4 bases; junction bases outside the gene matches: 3. From the 5' RACE reads, TCRdb called clonotypes with MiXCR, one entry per CDR3 protein. The sample lists under 1 million distinct CDR3 sequences; 10% to 15% were seen once. The same sample was also studied in work on yellow fever vaccine responses in identical twins.

The sample consisted of PBMCs. This chain links TRBV19 with TRBJ1-5; 8 nucleotides match TRBD1. The receptor was isolated from a woman between 18 and 29 years old in good health. The chain's CDR3 is CASSIGQGLNQPQHF. Here the CDR3 DNA reads TGTGCCAGTAGTATAGGACAGGGGTTAAATCAGCCCCAGCATTTT.